These T cell receptor beta chains were read from a single sample in a study of a mutant IDH1 vaccine in newly diagnosed glioma. Repertoires were generated with immunoSEQ multiplex PCR, while TCRdb's copy carries only in-frame clones and drops some. There are roughly 74,000 clones in the sample; 75% to 90% occur only once, and over 0.7% lies in the top ten. For these receptors, no antigen is known. Material: PBMCs, obtained from a glioma patient whose treatment included an IDH1 peptide vaccine. These receptors were taken from a woman in her 50s with glioma. CDR3s include the opening cysteine and the closing phenylalanine or tryptophan. Fields, in order: V gene, clone size, J gene, D gene, CDR3 DNA, CDR3 protein. A D gene is named only where the DNA matches it firmly. Only some rows state a clone size, as once, few, many or a class for expanded clones.

TRBV30,few,TRBJ1-1,.,TGTGCCTGGAGTAGGGGGAGCACTGAAGCTTTCTTT,CAWSRGSTEAFF
TRBV15,.,TRBJ2-1,TRBD1,TGTGCCACCAGCAGGCGGCTCGGGACAGGGGCTGGCAAGGAGCAGTTCTTC,CATSRRLGTGAGKEQFF
TRBV11-2,.,TRBJ2-7,TRBD1,TGTGCCAGCAGCTTGGACAGGGCCTACGAGCAGTACTTC,CASSLDRAYEQYF
TRBV27,.,TRBJ2-3,.,TGTGCCAGCAGTCCCCGACAGACAATCAGCACAGATACGCAGTATTTT,CASSPRQTISTDTQYF
TRBV27,few,TRBJ1-3,.,TGTGCCAGCAGCCGGAGCGGGAGCTCTGGAAACACCATATATTTT,CASSRSGSSGNTIYF
TRBV10-1,.,TRBJ2-4,.,TGCGCCAGCAGTGAGAACTTTGCCCTAGCCAAAAACATTCAGTACTTC,CASSENFALAKNIQYF
TRBV7-9,.,TRBJ2-1,.,TGTGCCAGCAGCCCCCCGGGGGACCAAGGGGACAATGAGCAGTTCTTC,CASSPPGDQGDNEQFF
TRBV19,.,TRBJ1-1,.,TGTGCCAGTAGTCCACAACAGGGTGGGGACACTGAAGCTTTCTTT,CASSPQQGGDTEAFF
TRBV19,.,TRBJ1-1,TRBD1,TGTGCCAGTGCCGACAGGGGGTTAACTGAAGCTTTCTTT,CASADRGLTEAFF
TRBV14,.,TRBJ2-1,.,TGTGCCAGCAGCCAGAACTTCGGGGCTAGCTCCGACAATGAGCAGTTCTTC,CASSQNFGASSDNEQFF
TRBV6-5,.,TRBJ2-1,TRBD1,TGTGCCAGCAGTTCCCCGGACAGGGCTAACAATGAGCAGTTCTTC,CASSSPDRANNEQFF
TRBV9,.,TRBJ2-5,.,TGTGCCAGCAGCGTAGTGGGCACCGTGGGCGAGACCCAGTACTTC,CASSVVGTVGETQYF
TRBV9,.,TRBJ1-3,TRBD1,TGTGCCAGCACCCCCAGGGGGGGCTCTGGAAACACCATATATTTT,CASTPRGGSGNTIYF
TRBV30,.,TRBJ1-1,.,TGTGCCTGGAGTGTAGGGGTGGACACTGAAGCTTTCTTT,CAWSVGVDTEAFF
TRBV6-6,.,TRBJ2-5,TRBD1,TGTGCCAGCAGTTACCAGGGACAGGTTCAAGAGACCCAGTACTTC,CASSYQGQVQETQYF
TRBV28,.,TRBJ1-1,.,TGTGCCAGCAGTTTGTCAAACACTGAAGCTTTCTTT,CASSLSNTEAFF
TRBV28,.,TRBJ1-2,.,TGTGCCAGCAGTTTTGGGAGCTGGGGCTACACCTTC,CASSFGSWGYTF
TRBV7-8,.,TRBJ1-1,.,TGTGCCAGCAGCCCGTCGACAGGCAACACTGAAGCTTTCTTT,CASSPSTGNTEAFF
TRBV13,few,TRBJ1-3,.,TGTGCCAGCAGCTTAAGGCGGGGGACGAGCTCTGGAAACACCATATATTTT,CASSLRRGTSSGNTIYF
TRBV7-9,.,TRBJ2-1,TRBD1,TGTGCCAGCAGGAGAGGGGGCGGGCAGTTCTTC,CASRRGGGQFF
TRBV5-6,.,TRBJ2-7,TRBD1,TGTGCCAGCAGCCGGGGACAGACCTACGAGCAGTACTTC,CASSRGQTYEQYF
TRBV19,.,TRBJ2-6,TRBD1,TGTGCCAGTAGTATAGGGACAGGGTTACTCTCTGGGGCCAACGTCCTGACTTTC,CASSIGTGLLSGANVLTF
TRBV30,.,TRBJ2-1,.,TGTGCCTGGAGTGATGGAGGGAGCTCCTACAATGAGCAGTTCTTC,CAWSDGGSSYNEQFF
TRBV4-1,once,TRBJ2-1,.,TGCGCCAGCAGCCATAGGGACCACCTATACAATGAGCAGTTCTTC,CASSHRDHLYNEQFF
TRBV12-5,.,TRBJ2-2,TRBD2,TGTGCTAGTGTTCGATTATTCGGGGGGACCGGGGAGCTGTTTTTT,CASVRLFGGTGELFF
TRBV5-4,.,TRBJ2-5,TRBD1,TGTGCCAGCCTTTCACAGGGGTACCAAGAGACCCAGTACTTC,CASLSQGYQETQYF
TRBV19,.,TRBJ1-1,.,TGTGCCAGTACCTCAAGGCGGGGGAGAACTGAAGCTTTCTTT,CASTSRRGRTEAFF
TRBV19,.,TRBJ1-1,.,TGTGCCAGTAGTATAGTTAGTAAGACTAACCCAAACACTGAAGCTTTCTTT,CASSIVSKTNPNTEAFF
TRBV27,once,TRBJ1-5,TRBD1,TGTGCCAGCAGTCCGGACAGGGCTAGCAATCAGCCCCAGCATTTT,CASSPDRASNQPQHF
TRBV19,.,TRBJ1-1,.,TGTGCCAGTACTCTAGTCCCGGGGGGCACTGAAGCTTTCTTT,CASTLVPGGTEAFF
TRBV27,.,TRBJ2-5,.,TGTGCCAGCAGTTTATACGGCACCTTTAGAGAGACCCAGTACTTC,CASSLYGTFRETQYF
TRBV6-6,.,TRBJ2-2,.,TGTGCCAGCCGTGGGCCCGGGGAGCTGTTTTTT,CASRGPGELFF
TRBV5-1,.,TRBJ2-5,.,TGCGCCAGCAGTCCAGACTGGGAGACCCAGTACTTC,CASSPDWETQYF
TRBV19,.,TRBJ2-3,.,TGTGCCAGTAGTATAGGTAGCGGCGGGGATACGCAGTATTTT,CASSIGSGGDTQYF
TRBV6-5,.,TRBJ2-7,TRBD2,TGTGCCAGCAGTTACTCGCGAGCGGGAGATAGCGAGCAGTACTTC,CASSYSRAGDSEQYF